This T cell receptor beta chain was documented in a study of T cell changes during pregnancy in multiple sclerosis (dated by TCRdb to 2018 to 2020). Study-wide context: In women with multiple sclerosis, the researchers looked at how the T cell repertoire shifted as pregnancy progressed.

Comments on this clone: Its antigen is not yet known. Base qualities are not recorded, but no much larger clone differs from it by a single base.

The CDR3 sequence holds 14 residues, the cysteine and phenylalanine included. Only the CDR3 DNA is retained, 42 bases long and in frame from the first base. The V end loses 7 bases and the J end loses 3 bases, and a stretch of 15 bases separates them. In the germline V gene, CDR1 corresponds to MDHEN and CDR2 to SYDVKM. Library preparation used the immunoSEQ multiplex PCR assay. Entries here come from immuneACCESS through TCRdb and include only in-frame sequences with V and J called. Some clones fail to appear in such tables; in the studies checked, an unresolved V gene covers under half of the shortfall, and the cause of the remainder is unknown. This sample has about 24,000 clones in its table, and 75% to 90% of those were observed once. The ten largest clones capture around 8% of the sample.

Sequencing used CD8+ T cells from peripheral blood mononuclear cells, obtained in the first trimester of pregnancy. The rearranged chain carries TRBV28 and TRBJ2-5; tentative D gene TRBD1, with 6 bases matching. This receptor was taken from a female donor in good health, enrolled as a control in a pregnancy study. The CDR3 in this case is CASNTRGREETQYF. The DNA sequence is given as TGTGCCAGCAACACCAGGGGCAGGGAAGAGACCCAGTACTTC.